The present TCR beta chain was sequenced within a study of radiotherapy plus CTLA-4 blockade in lung cancer. General observations from the study: In blood, TCR clones derived from the tumor expanded after radiotherapy plus ipilimumab.

Germline values: CDR1 LNHDA, CDR2 SQIVND (reference sequence). This CDR3 has 15 amino acids. V dropped 3 bases and J dropped 3 bases, with 15 bases sitting between them. Details on this clone: Its cognate antigen is unknown.

Sequencing used immunoSEQ multiplex PCR; TCRdb keeps in-frame clones, though not all of them. The table records about 97,000 clones, around 79% of them present only once. The chain uses TRBV19 and TRBJ2-7; a possible D gene is TRBD1 (6 bases). This clonotype originated in a human donor with non-small cell lung cancer who had a partial response to radiotherapy plus ipilimumab. Some clones in this sample may be carry-over from other donors' samples. This material consisted of peripheral blood, taken from a patient treated with radiotherapy plus ipilimumab. The CDR3 nucleotides read TGTGCCAGTAGTATGGCGGTGACAGGAGGCTACGAGCAGTACTTC. Translated, it gives CASSMAVTGGYEQYF.